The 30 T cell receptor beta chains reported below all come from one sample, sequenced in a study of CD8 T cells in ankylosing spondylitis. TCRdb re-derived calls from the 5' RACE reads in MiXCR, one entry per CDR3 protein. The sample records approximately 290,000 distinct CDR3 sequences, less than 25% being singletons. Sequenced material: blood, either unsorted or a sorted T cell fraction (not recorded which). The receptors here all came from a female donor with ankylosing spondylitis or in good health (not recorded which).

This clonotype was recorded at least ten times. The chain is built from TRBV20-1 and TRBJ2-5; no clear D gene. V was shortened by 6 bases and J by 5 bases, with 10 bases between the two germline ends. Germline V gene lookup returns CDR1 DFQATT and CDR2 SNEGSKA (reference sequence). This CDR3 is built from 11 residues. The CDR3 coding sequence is TGCAGTGCACGGATCGGGGAGACCCAGTACTTC. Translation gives CSARIGETQYF.

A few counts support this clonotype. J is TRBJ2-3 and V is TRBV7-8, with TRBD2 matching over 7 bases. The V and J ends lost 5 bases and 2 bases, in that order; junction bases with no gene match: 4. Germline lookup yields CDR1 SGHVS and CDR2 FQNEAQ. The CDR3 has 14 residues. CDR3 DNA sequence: TGTGCCAGCAGCCAGAGCGGGGTCACAGATACGCAGTATTTT. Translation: CASSQSGVTDTQYF.

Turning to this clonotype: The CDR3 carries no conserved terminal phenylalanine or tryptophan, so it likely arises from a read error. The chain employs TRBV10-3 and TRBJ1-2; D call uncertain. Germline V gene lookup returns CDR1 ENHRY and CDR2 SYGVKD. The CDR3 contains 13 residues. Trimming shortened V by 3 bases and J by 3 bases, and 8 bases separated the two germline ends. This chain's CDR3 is CAISDSRYYGYTL. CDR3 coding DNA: TGTGCCATCAGTGACTCTCGGTACTATGGCTACACCTTA.

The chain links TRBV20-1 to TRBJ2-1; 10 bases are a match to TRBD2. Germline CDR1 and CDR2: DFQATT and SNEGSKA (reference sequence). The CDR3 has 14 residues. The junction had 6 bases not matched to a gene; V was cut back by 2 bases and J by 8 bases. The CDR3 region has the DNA TGCAGTGCTAGACGAGCGGGAGGGCGGGATGAGCAGTTCTTC. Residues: CSARRAGGRDEQFF.

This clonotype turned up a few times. CDR3 coding DNA: TGCGCCAGCAGCTCGACTGGGTACAATGAGCAGTTCTTC. Protein sequence: CASSSTGYNEQFF. The V gene is TRBV5-1, the J gene TRBJ2-1; no definite D call. CDR3 length: 13 residues. Per the germline V gene, CDR1 is SGHRS and CDR2 is YFSETQ. V was pared by 3 bases and J by 4 bases, with 8 bases between.

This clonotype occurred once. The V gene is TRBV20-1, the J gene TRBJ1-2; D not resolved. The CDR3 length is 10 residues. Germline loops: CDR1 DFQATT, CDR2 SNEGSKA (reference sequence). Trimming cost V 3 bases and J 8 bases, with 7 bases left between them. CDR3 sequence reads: CSASPDGYTF. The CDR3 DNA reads TGCAGTGCTAGCCCCGACGGCTACACCTTC.

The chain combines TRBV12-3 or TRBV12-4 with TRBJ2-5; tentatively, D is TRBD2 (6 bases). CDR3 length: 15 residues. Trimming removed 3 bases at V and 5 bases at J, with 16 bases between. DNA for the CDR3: TGTGCCAGCAGTTTGTGGCAGGGAGGTACGGAGACCCAGTACTTC. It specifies CASSLWQGGTETQYF.

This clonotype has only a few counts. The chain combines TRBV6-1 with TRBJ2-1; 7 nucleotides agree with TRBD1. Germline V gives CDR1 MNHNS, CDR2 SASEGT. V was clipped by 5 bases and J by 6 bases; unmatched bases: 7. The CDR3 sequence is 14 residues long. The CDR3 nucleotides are TGTGCCAGCAGTCCCCTTACAGGGGCCAATGAGCAGTTCTTC. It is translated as CASSPLTGANEQFF.

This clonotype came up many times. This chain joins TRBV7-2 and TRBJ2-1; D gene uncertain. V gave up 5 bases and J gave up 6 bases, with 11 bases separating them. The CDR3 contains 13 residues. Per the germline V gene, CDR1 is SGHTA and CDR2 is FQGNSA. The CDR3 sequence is CASSHRPFNEQFF. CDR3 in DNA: TGTGCCAGCAGCCATCGCCCCTTCAATGAGCAGTTCTTC.

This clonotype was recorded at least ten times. CDR3: CAIRAGPSTDTQYF. DNA of the CDR3: TGTGCCATCAGGGCAGGCCCGAGCACAGATACGCAGTATTTT. The chain joins TRBV10-3 to TRBJ2-3; D unclear. CDR1 is ENHRY, CDR2 SYGVKD, per germline. Deletions cut 6 bases from V and 0 bases from J, with 10 bases between. The CDR3 is 14 amino acids.

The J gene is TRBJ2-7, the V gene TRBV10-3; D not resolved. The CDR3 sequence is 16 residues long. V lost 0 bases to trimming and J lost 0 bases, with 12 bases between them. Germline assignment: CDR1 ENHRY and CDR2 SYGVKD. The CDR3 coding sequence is TGTGCCATCAGTGAGTCGGGATTTAGGAGCTCCTACGAGCAGTACTTC. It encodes CAISESGFRSSYEQYF.

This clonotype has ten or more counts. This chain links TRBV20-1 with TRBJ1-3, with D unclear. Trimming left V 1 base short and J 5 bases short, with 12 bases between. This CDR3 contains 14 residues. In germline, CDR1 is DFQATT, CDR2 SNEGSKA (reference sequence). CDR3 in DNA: TGCAGTGCTAGAGTCCCCGGACTGCGAAACACCATATATTTT. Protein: CSARVPGLRNTIYF.

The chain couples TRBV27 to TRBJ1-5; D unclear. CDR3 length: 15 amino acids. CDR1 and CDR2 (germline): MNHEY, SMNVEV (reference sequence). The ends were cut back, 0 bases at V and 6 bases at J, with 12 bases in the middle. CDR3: CASSLSTRRGQPQHF. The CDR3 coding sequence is TGTGCCAGCAGTTTATCGACCCGGCGAGGTCAGCCCCAGCATTTT.

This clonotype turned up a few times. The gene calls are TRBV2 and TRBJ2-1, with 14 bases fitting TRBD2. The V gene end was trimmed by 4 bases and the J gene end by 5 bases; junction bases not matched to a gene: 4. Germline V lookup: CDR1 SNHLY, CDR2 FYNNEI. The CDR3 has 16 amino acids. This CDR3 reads CASSARLAGGDNEQFF. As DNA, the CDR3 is TGTGCCAGCAGTGCCAGACTAGCGGGAGGGGACAATGAGCAGTTCTTC.

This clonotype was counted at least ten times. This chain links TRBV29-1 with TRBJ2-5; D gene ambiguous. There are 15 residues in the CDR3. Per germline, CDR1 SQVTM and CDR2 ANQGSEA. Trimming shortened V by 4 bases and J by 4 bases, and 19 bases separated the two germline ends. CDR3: CSVAQSGIPLETQYF. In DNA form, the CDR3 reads TGCAGCGTTGCGCAGTCGGGTATACCCCTAGAGACCCAGTACTTC.

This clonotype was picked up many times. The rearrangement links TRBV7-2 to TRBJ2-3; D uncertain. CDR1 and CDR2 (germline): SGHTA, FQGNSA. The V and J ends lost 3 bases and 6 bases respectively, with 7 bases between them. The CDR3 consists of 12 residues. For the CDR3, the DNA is TGTGCCAGCAGCTTTTCAGCGGATACGCAGTATTTT. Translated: CASSFSADTQYF.

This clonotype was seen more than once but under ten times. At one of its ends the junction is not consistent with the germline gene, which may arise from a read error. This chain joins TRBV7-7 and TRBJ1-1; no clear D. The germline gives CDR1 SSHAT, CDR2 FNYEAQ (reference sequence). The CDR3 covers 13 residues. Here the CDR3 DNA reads TGTGCTAGCAGCTTAGGTATCAACACTGAAGCTTTCTTT. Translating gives CASSLGINTEAFF. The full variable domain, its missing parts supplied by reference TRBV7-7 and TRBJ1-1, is GAGVSQSPRYKVTKRGQDVTLRCDPISSHATLYWYQQALGQGPEFLTYFNYEAQPDKSGLPSDRFSAERPEGSISTLTIQRTEQRDSAMYRCASSLGINTEAFFGQGTRLTVV.

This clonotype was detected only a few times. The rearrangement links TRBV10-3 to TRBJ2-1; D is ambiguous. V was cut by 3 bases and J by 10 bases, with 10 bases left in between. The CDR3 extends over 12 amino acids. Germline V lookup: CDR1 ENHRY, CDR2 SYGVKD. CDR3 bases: TGTGCCATCAGTGACACACTACAGGAGCAGTTCTTC. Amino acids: CAISDTLQEQFF.

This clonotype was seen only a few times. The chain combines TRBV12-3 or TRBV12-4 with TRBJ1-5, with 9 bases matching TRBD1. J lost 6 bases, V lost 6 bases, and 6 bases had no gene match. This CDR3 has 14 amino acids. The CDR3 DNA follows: TGTGCCAGCAGCGTCGGACAGGGGTTTCAGCCCCAGCATTTT. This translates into CASSVGQGFQPQHF.

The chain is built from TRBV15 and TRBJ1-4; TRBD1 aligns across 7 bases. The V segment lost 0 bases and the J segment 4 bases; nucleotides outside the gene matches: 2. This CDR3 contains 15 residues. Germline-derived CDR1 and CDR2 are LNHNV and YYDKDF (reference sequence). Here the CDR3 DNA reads TGTGCCACCAGCAGAGATGGGACAGTTAATGAAAAACTGTTTTTT. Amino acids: CATSRDGTVNEKLFF.

In DNA, the CDR3 is TGTGCCAGCAGTGAAGCGCGGGCGCACTATGGCTACACCTTC. Translation gives CASSEARAHYGYTF. The chain couples TRBV6-1 to TRBJ1-2; no reliable D call. The CDR3 covers 14 residues. From germline, CDR1 is MNHNS and CDR2 SASEGT. Trimming took 0 bases from V and 3 from J, leaving 8 bases between them.

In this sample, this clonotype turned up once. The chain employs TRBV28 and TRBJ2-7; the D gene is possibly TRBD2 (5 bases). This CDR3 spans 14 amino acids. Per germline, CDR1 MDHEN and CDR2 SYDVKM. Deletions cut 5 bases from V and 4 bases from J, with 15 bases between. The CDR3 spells CASSLDLGGYEQYF. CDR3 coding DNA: TGTGCCAGCAGTCTCGACTTGGGCGGGTACGAGCAGTACTTC.

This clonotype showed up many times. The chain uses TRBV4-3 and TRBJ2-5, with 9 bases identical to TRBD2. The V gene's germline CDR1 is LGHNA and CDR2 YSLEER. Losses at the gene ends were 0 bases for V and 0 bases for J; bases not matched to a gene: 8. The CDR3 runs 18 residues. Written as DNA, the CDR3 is TGCGCCAGCAGCCAAGAGTTTTTTGCGGGAGGGTACCAAGAGACCCAGTACTTC. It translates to CASSQEFFAGGYQETQYF.

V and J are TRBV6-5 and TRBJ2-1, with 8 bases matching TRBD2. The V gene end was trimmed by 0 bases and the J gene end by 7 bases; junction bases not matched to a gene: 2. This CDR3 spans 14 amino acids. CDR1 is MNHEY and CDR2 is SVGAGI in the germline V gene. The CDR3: CASSYSSGRNEQFF. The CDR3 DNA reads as TGTGCCAGCAGTTACTCCAGCGGGAGAAATGAGCAGTTCTTC.

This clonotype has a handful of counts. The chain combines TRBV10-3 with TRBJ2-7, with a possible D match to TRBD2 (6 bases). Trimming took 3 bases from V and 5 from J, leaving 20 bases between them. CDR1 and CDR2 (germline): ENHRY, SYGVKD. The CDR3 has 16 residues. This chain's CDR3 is CAISENPGGRRNEQYF. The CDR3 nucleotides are TGTGCCATCAGTGAAAACCCCGGAGGGAGGAGAAACGAGCAGTACTTC.

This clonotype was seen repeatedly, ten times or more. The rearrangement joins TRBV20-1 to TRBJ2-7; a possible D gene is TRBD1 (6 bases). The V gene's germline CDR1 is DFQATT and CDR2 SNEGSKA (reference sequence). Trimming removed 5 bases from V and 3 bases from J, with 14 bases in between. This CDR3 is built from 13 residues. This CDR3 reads CSALRGASYEQYF. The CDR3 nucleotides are TGCAGTGCTCTCAGGGGTGCTAGCTACGAGCAGTACTTC.

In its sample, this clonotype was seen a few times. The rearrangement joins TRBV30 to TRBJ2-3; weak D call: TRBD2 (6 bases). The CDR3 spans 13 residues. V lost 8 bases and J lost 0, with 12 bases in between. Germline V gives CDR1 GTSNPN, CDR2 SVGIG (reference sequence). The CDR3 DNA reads TGTGCCCGGGGAGGAACTAGCACAGATACGCAGTATTTT. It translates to CARGGTSTDTQYF.

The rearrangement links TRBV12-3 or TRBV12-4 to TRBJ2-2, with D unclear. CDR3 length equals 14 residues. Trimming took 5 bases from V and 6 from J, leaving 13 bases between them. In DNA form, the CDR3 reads TGTGCCAGCAGTCGCGCAGTCCCCTCCGGGGAGCTGTTTTTT. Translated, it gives CASSRAVPSGELFF.

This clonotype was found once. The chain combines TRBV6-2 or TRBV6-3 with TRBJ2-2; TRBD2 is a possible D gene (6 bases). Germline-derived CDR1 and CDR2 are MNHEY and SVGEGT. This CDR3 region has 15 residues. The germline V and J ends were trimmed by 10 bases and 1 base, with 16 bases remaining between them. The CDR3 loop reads CATFSGAVNTGELFF. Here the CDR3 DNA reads TGTGCCACCTTTAGCGGAGCAGTGAACACCGGGGAGCTGTTTTTT.

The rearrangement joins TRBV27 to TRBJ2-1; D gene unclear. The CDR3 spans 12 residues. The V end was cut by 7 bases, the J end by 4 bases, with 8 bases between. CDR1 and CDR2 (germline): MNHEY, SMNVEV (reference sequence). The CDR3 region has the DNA TGTGCCAGCAAGGCCTCATACAATGAGCAGTTCTTC. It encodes CASKASYNEQFF.